One sample yielded the 2 T cell receptor beta chains listed below, sequenced in a study of T cell responses to AZD1222 COVID-19 vaccine. The repertoire was sequenced with immunoSEQ multiplex PCR; TCRdb's copy has only in-frame clones and lacks some. The data contain 95,000 to 150,000 clones, around 92% of them singletons. This sample comprised peripheral blood, obtained on day 0 of AZD1222 vaccination. Receptor source: an adult in good health.

V and J are TRBV6-1 and TRBJ1-2; no reliable D call. The CDR3 covers 14 residues. The V and J ends lost 0 bases and 7 bases respectively, with 12 bases between them. Germline V lookup: CDR1 MNHNS, CDR2 SASEGT. The CDR3 loop is CASSEAIRRGGYTF. For the CDR3, the DNA is TGTGCCAGCAGTGAAGCGATCCGGAGAGGTGGCTACACCTTC.

The chain employs TRBV11-2 and TRBJ2-7; no clear D. Trimming removed 5 bases at V and 3 bases at J, with 2 bases between. CDR1 is SGHAT, CDR2 FQNNGV, per germline. The CDR3 extends over 10 amino acids. The DNA of the CDR3 is TGTGCCAGCAGCAACTACGAGCAGTACTTC. Its protein is CASSNYEQYF.